Listed here are 18 T cell receptor beta chains from one sample, sequenced in a study of early T cells in non-severe SARS-CoV-2 infection. From the 5' RACE reads, TCRdb called clonotypes with MiXCR, one entry per CDR3 protein. This sample has approximately 45,000 distinct CDR3 sequences; roughly 6% occur once, and the top ten carry approximately 13%. The sequenced sample was whole blood. The receptor set was obtained from an adult who was a healthcare worker with PCR-confirmed SARS-CoV-2 infection or an uninfected control (not recorded which).

This clonotype was seen only a few times. J is TRBJ2-3 and V is TRBV4-1; TRBD2 might be the D (6 bases). The germline V gene has CDR1 MGHRA and CDR2 YSYEKL. Between the trimmed V and J ends, which lost 5 bases and 0 bases, there was a span of 12 bases. The CDR3 has 15 residues. The CDR3 loop reads CASSLAVASTDTQYF. As DNA, the CDR3 is TGCGCCAGCAGCTTAGCGGTTGCTAGCACAGATACGCAGTATTTT.

The V call is TRBV7-2, the J call TRBJ2-4; D unclear. The germline CDR1 and CDR2 sequences are SGHTA and FQGNSA. V was cut by 0 bases and J by 3 bases, with 0 bases left in between. This CDR3 contains 12 residues. CDR3 residues: CASSLAKNIQYF. Here the CDR3 DNA reads TGTGCCAGCAGCTTAGCCAAAAACATTCAGTACTTC.

In this sample, this clonotype turned up many times. This chain uses TRBV2 with TRBJ2-1, with TRBD2 matching 10 bases. The CDR3 is made up of 16 amino acids. CDR1 is SNHLY and CDR2 is FYNNEI in the germline V gene. The V gene end was trimmed by 1 base and the J gene end by 5 bases; junction bases not matched to a gene: 5. The CDR3 sequence: CASSEVVTSGNNEQFF. Written as DNA, the CDR3 is TGTGCCAGCAGTGAAGTTGTTACTAGCGGGAACAATGAGCAGTTCTTC.

This clonotype has a count of ten or more. The chain has TRBV30 and TRBJ1-3, with D unclear. The germline V gene encodes CDR1 GTSNPN and CDR2 SVGIG (reference sequence). This CDR3 is built from 12 residues. Trimming shortened V by 2 bases and J by 4 bases, and 6 bases separated the two germline ends. CDR3 sequence (DNA): TGTGCCTGGAGTCCTCACGGAAACACCATATATTTT. It codes for CAWSPHGNTIYF.

This clonotype was counted ten times or more. This chain links TRBV5-5 with TRBJ2-1; the match to TRBD1 covers 10 bases. Trimming took 4 bases from V and 4 from J; bases not matched to a gene: 5. Germline V lookup: CDR1 SGHKS, CDR2 YYEKEE (reference sequence). The CDR3 is 15 residues long. The CDR3 nucleotides read TGTGCCAGCAGCGAGGACAGGGGGTCGTACAATGAGCAGTTCTTC. It specifies CASSEDRGSYNEQFF.

This clonotype was recorded many times. V and J are TRBV11-2 and TRBJ2-1, with 8 positions matching TRBD1. J gave up 8 bases and V 8 bases, and 5 bases lay outside the gene matches. Looked up from germline, CDR1 is SGHAT and CDR2 is FQNNGV. CDR3 length: 12 residues. The CDR3 bases are TGTGCCAGCTTGAGGACAGGGTATGAGCAGTTCTTC. Translating gives CASLRTGYEQFF. Looking up the rest from reference TRBV11-2 and TRBJ2-1 gives the full variable domain: EAGVAQSPRYKIIEKRQSVAFWCNPISGHATLYWYQQILGQGPKLLIQFQNNGVVDDSQLPKDRFSAERLKGVDSTLKIQPAKLEDSAVYLCASLRTGYEQFFGPGTRLTVL.

The table lists this clonotype with many counts. At one end, the junction sequence differs from germline, possibly due to a read error. This chain connects TRBV6-1 to TRBJ2-1, with a weak D call TRBD2 (6 bases). Germline CDR1 is MNHNS and CDR2 is SASEGT. The CDR3 is made up of 10 amino acids. This CDR3 is CATRLGQQFF. CDR3 coding DNA: TGTGCCACCCGACTAGGGCAGCAATTCTTC.

This clonotype was counted ten times or more. The V call is TRBV7-2, the J call TRBJ2-1, with D unclear. The CDR3 spans 11 residues. The V gene's germline CDR1 is SGHTA and CDR2 FQGNSA. Trimming removed 5 bases at V and 9 bases at J, with 8 bases between. CDR3 sequence: CASSVSVEQFF. In nucleotides, the CDR3 is TGTGCCAGCAGCGTTTCGGTTGAGCAGTTCTTC.

The chain is built from TRBV12-3 or TRBV12-4 and TRBJ2-7; D is unclear. This CDR3 is 13 amino acids long. V was trimmed by 3 bases and J by 2 bases, leaving 8 bases between them. CDR3 nucleotides: TGTGCCAGCAGTTTTGACGGGCCCTACGAGCAGTACTTC. This sequence encodes CASSFDGPYEQYF.

This clonotype was recorded many times. This chain connects TRBV5-5 to TRBJ2-1; tentative D call: TRBD1 (5 bases). Trimming pared 3 bases from V and 2 bases from J, leaving 12 bases between. Germline V CDR1 and CDR2: SGHKS, YYEKEE (reference sequence). This CDR3 has 15 residues. The CDR3 sequence: CASSYTGSPYNEQFF. CDR3 bases: TGTGCCAGCAGCTATACAGGAAGTCCCTACAATGAGCAGTTCTTC.

This clonotype was counted ten times or more. This sequence joins TRBV5-6 and TRBJ2-7, with D tentatively TRBD2 (5 bases). This CDR3 contains 12 residues. Trimming took 0 bases from V and 5 from J, leaving 6 bases between them. Germline CDR1 SGHDT, CDR2 YYEEEE. The CDR3, as DNA: TGTGCCAGCAGCTTGGCCGGGAACGAGCAGTACTTC. Protein product: CASSLAGNEQYF.

In this sample, this clonotype turned up many times. The rearrangement links TRBV5-6 to TRBJ1-5; D gene ambiguous. The CDR3 has 14 residues. The germline V gene encodes CDR1 SGHDT and CDR2 YYEEEE. V dropped 1 base and J dropped 6 bases, with 11 bases sitting between them. DNA of the CDR3: TGTGCCAGCAGCTTGTACAAAGGGTCTCAGCCCCAGCATTTT. Protein product: CASSLYKGSQPQHF.

This clonotype was counted between two and nine times. This chain's CDR3 is CASTTGQRWPETQYF. DNA for the CDR3: TGTGCCAGCACCACCGGACAGCGCTGGCCAGAGACCCAGTACTTC. V is TRBV6-2 or TRBV6-3 and J is TRBJ2-5, with a tentative D call TRBD1 (6 bases). The V gene's germline CDR1 is MNHEY and CDR2 SVGEGT. The CDR3 sequence is 15 residues long. Trimming took 7 bases from V and 4 from J, leaving 19 bases between them.

This clonotype was counted many times. This chain links TRBV3-1 with TRBJ1-5, with 8 bases matching TRBD1. Trimming removed 4 bases from V and 5 bases from J; junction bases left unmatched: 10. This CDR3 region has 16 residues. CDR1 is LGHDT, CDR2 YNNKEL, per germline (reference sequence). The CDR3 region is CASSLPEGQEDQPQHF. For the CDR3, the DNA is TGTGCCAGCAGCCTACCCGAGGGACAGGAGGATCAGCCCCAGCATTTT.

The chain couples TRBV7-2 to TRBJ2-3; 7 positions match TRBD1. Germline V CDR1 and CDR2: SGHTA, FQGNSA. The ends lost 4 bases at V and 2 bases at J; junction bases unmatched: 6. The length of the CDR3 is 15 residues. CDR3 bases: TGTGCCAGCAGCTCCGACAGGGTTAACACAGATACGCAGTATTTT. The encoded protein is CASSSDRVNTDTQYF.

The table lists this clonotype with a few counts. This chain uses TRBV10-3 with TRBJ2-5; no firm D call. The CDR3 has 13 residues. Trimming took 6 bases from V and 0 from J, leaving 8 bases between them. Germline CDR1 ENHRY, CDR2 SYGVKD. For the CDR3, the DNA is TGTGCCATCAGCACTGATAACCAAGAGACCCAGTACTTC. This sequence encodes CAISTDNQETQYF.

This sequence joins TRBV28 and TRBJ2-7; D may be TRBD1 (6 bases). CDR3 length: 13 amino acids. Germline CDR1 is MDHEN and CDR2 is SYDVKM. V was pared by 6 bases and J by 3 bases, with 12 bases between. The CDR3 is CASRPSGVYEQYF. CDR3 coding DNA: TGTGCCAGCAGACCTTCAGGGGTCTACGAGCAGTACTTC.

The sample holds many counts of this clonotype. J is TRBJ1-4 and V is TRBV11-2, with a weak D call TRBD1 (5 bases). Trimming took off 1 base at V and 6 bases at J, with 15 bases between the two ends. CDR1 and CDR2 from the germline V gene are SGHAT and FQNNGV. The CDR3 covers 16 residues. CDR3 protein: CASSLGWGRGDEKLFF. In DNA form, the CDR3 reads TGTGCCAGCAGCTTAGGATGGGGCCGTGGGGATGAAAAACTGTTTTTT.